Presented here are 7 T cell receptor beta chains from one specimen sequenced in a study of tumor and adjacent non-tumor tissue in lung cancer. RNA was extracted from bulk tissue without any cell sorting. A modified ARM-PCR protocol with three rounds of nested PCR amplified TCRbeta. MiXCR, run by TCRdb on the multiplex PCR reads, gives a single entry per CDR3 protein. Of 84,000 or so distinct CDR3 sequences in the sample, 61% were seen once. The sample consisted of lung tumor tissue. The origin of the receptors is a man between 65 and 85 years old with non-small cell lung cancer.

This clonotype ranks as medium-sized. The chain is built from TRBV5-4 and TRBJ2-7; 9 bases are shared with TRBD1. Germline trimming cut 4 bases from V and 0 bases from J; bases unmatched to any gene: 5. The CDR3 has 15 amino acids. In germline, CDR1 is SGHNT, CDR2 YYREEE (reference sequence). CDR3 nucleotides: TGTGCCAGCAGCCCGGGGACAGGGTTCTCCTACGAGCAGTACTTC. Its protein product is CASSPGTGFSYEQYF.

The chain couples TRBV11-3 to TRBJ2-1, with D tentatively TRBD2 (5 bases). CDR1 SGHNT and CDR2 YENEEA come from the germline V gene. The CDR3 has 12 residues. Trimming stripped 5 bases from V and 16 bases from J, with 18 bases between. Here the CDR3 reads CASSPEGDVQFF. The DNA for the CDR3 is TGTGCCAGCAGCCCCGAGGGTGATGTGCAATTCTTC.

About this clonotype: At one boundary the junction diverges from the germline segment, which might be a read error. The chain couples TRBV4-1 to TRBJ1-5; TRBD1 aligns across 9 bases. The CDR3 has 15 residues. In germline, CDR1 is MGHRA, CDR2 YSYEKL. This chain's CDR3 is CASSQQDRGDQSQHF. Here the CDR3 DNA reads TGCGCCAGCAGCCAACAAGACAGGGGGGATCAGTCCCAGCATTTT.

This clonotype has just a few counts. CDR3 residues: CASTSSRREQYF. The CDR3 DNA follows: TGTGCCAGCACCTCAAGCAGGAGGGAGCAGTACTTC. The V gene is TRBV6-2 or TRBV6-3, the J gene TRBJ2-7; maybe TRBD2 (5 bases). Trimming took 7 bases from V and 7 from J, leaving 14 bases between them. CDR3 size: 12 residues. CDR1 and CDR2 from the germline V gene are MNHEY and SVGEGT.

A word on this clonotype: Because it lacks the conserved phenylalanine or tryptophan at the end, this CDR3 is likely a read error. The chain uses TRBV20-1 and TRBJ2-5; D may be TRBD2 (7 bases). CDR3 length equals 16 residues. The germline V and J ends were trimmed by 5 bases and 4 bases, with 23 bases remaining between them. Germline loops: CDR1 DFQATT, CDR2 SNEGSKA (reference sequence). The chain's CDR3 is CSADWGRGGVLETQYL. The CDR3 DNA follows: TGCAGTGCTGATTGGGGCAGGGGAGGGGTTCTAGAGACCCAGTACCTC.

This clonotype was found once. Because it lacks the conserved phenylalanine or tryptophan at the end, this CDR3 is likely a read error. The chain joins TRBV10-3 to TRBJ2-7; the D gene is possibly TRBD1 (6 bases). CDR1 and CDR2 (germline): ENHRY, SYGVKD. The CDR3 contains 12 residues. The CDR3 here is CITGTWVYEQYL. In nucleotides, the CDR3 is TGTATCACCGGGACATGGGTCTACGAGCAGTACCTC.

This clonotype was observed once. This may be a read error: a much more frequent sequence differs by one nucleotide. V gene TRBV20-1 combines with J gene TRBJ2-5; the D is unclear. The CDR3 is made up of 10 amino acids. The germline V gene has CDR1 DFQATT and CDR2 SNEGSKA (reference sequence). This CDR3 reads CSVVEETHYF. In DNA, the CDR3 is TGCAGTGTTGTAGAAGAGACCCATTACTTC.